This T cell receptor beta chain was recovered during a study of T-cell memory formation after mild COVID-19. TCRdb ran MiXCR on the 5' RACE reads and lists one entry per CDR3 protein. The sample comprises about 7,400 distinct CDR3 sequences, about 33% of which are singletons, and around 50% rests with the top ten. The sequenced sample was PBMCs or a T cell subset sorted from them (not recorded which). The source of this sequence is an adult woman who had mild COVID-19 (a few samples of this study predate the infection). Cell type and time point are not known.

CDR3 amino acids: CASSTDLPYNEQFF. The DNA of the CDR3 is TGTGCCAGTAGTACGGACTTGCCTTACAATGAGCAGTTCTTC. The V and J genes are TRBV19 and TRBJ2-1; weak D call: TRBD2 (5 bases). V dropped 4 bases and J dropped 4 bases, with 11 bases sitting between them. Germline CDR1 and CDR2: LNHDA and SQIVND (reference sequence). The CDR3 is 14 amino acids.